This is a list of T cell receptor beta chains from one sample in a study of blood T cell repertoires in COVID-19. Generated by immunoSEQ multiplex PCR, the TCRdb table keeps only in-frame clones and is missing some. There are 250,000 to 300,000 clones in the sample; roughly nine tenths occur only once, and approximately 12% lies in the top ten. Specimen: peripheral blood. The receptors were gathered from a woman in her twenties or thirties with COVID-19, enrolled during active disease. CDR3s include the opening cysteine and the closing phenylalanine or tryptophan. The D gene is left open where the match is weak. The size entry is marked missing in some rows and otherwise reads once, few, many or a size class.

TRBD1	NA	TRBV5-4	TRBJ2-2	TGTGCCAGCAGCTTAAGGGGGCGCGGCACCGGGGAGCTGTTTTTT	CASSLRGRGTGELFF
NA	once	TRBV19	TRBJ2-3	TGTGCCAGTAACGACCCTAGGAGCACAGATACGCAGTATTTT	CASNDPRSTDTQYF
TRBD1	NA	TRBV5-8	TRBJ2-7	TGTGCCAGCAGCTTGAGGTTGAGGGGGCAGTACGAGCAGTACTTC	CASSLRLRGQYEQYF
TRBD1	NA	TRBV5-4	TRBJ1-2	TGTGCCAGCAGCGGAACACAGGGGGCAGGCGGCTACACCTTC	CASSGTQGAGGYTF
TRBD2	NA	TRBV9	TRBJ2-7	TGTGCCAGCAGCGTAGGAACCCCGGAAACCATTGGGGGGGACGAGCAGTACTTC	CASSVGTPETIGGDEQYF
TRBD1	NA	TRBV5-8	TRBJ1-2	TGTGCCAGCAGCCGGGTTCAGGGGGACTATGGCTACACCTTC	CASSRVQGDYGYTF
NA	NA	TRBV14	TRBJ1-6	TGTGCCAGCAGCTACTTGAGCTCCTATAATTCACCCCTCCACTTT	CASSYLSSYNSPLHF
NA	NA	TRBV18	TRBJ1-2	TGTGCCAGCTCACCACCCGTCAGGGCGGCTGGCTACACCTTC	CASSPPVRAAGYTF
NA	NA	TRBV2	TRBJ2-1	TGTGCCAGCAGTGCACAGGGCTCCTACAATGAGCAGTTCTTC	CASSAQGSYNEQFF
TRBD1	NA	TRBV5-1	TRBJ1-1	TGCGCCAGCGAGTTTATGGGACAGGGCAACACTGAAGCTTTCTTT	CASEFMGQGNTEAFF
NA	NA	TRBV4-1	TRBJ1-6	TGCGCCAGCACTGACGTTTCGGGGTATAATTCACCCCTCCACTTT	CASTDVSGYNSPLHF
NA	few	TRBV7-9	TRBJ2-3	TGTGCCAGCAGCTCCCCAGGGGGGCTATTCACAGATACGCAGTATTTT	CASSSPGGLFTDTQYF
NA	NA	TRBV5-4	TRBJ2-3	TGTGCCAGCAGCACCCGGGACAACACAGATACGCAGTATTTT	CASSTRDNTDTQYF
TRBD1	NA	TRBV11-2	TRBJ2-7	TGTGCCAGCAGCTCGCGACAGGGCTCCTACGAGCAGTACTTC	CASSSRQGSYEQYF
TRBD2	NA	TRBV27	TRBJ2-5	TGTGCCAGCAGCTCTTATTCGGGGGGCCAAGAGACCCAGTACTTC	CASSSYSGGQETQYF
NA	NA	TRBV13	TRBJ2-7	TGTGCCAGCAGCTTAAAAAGGGGAGGCTACGAGCAGTACTTC	CASSLKRGGYEQYF
TRBD1	NA	TRBV5-4	TRBJ1-2	TGTGCCAGCAGCCCGTCCGGACAGGGTAGGGATGGCTACACCTTC	CASSPSGQGRDGYTF
NA	NA	TRBV5-5	TRBJ2-6	TGTGCCAGCAGCTTCCCTTCTGGGGCCAACGTCCTGACTTTC	CASSFPSGANVLTF
TRBD2	NA	TRBV5-1	TRBJ2-2	TGCGCCAGCAGCCCTCAGGGACTAGCGGGGGGCACCGGGGAGCTGTTTTTT	CASSPQGLAGGTGELFF
TRBD1	NA	TRBV18	TRBJ1-6	TGTGCCAGCTCCAGGGACAGGGTGGATTCACCCCTCCACTTT	CASSRDRVDSPLHF
NA	NA	TRBV6-4	TRBJ1-2	TGTGCCAGCAGTGACCCCGACTTCGCAGCCCATTGGGGCTACACCTTC	CASSDPDFAAHWGYTF
TRBD1	NA	TRBV6-6	TRBJ1-4	TGTGCCAGCAGTTACAGGGGGCTCGCTAATGAAAAACTGTTTTTT	CASSYRGLANEKLFF
NA	NA	TRBV19	TRBJ1-4	TGTGCCAGTTCGGCACTTGGGGCATCGACTAATGAAAAACTGTTTTTT	CASSALGASTNEKLFF
NA	NA	TRBV6-5	TRBJ1-5	TGTGCCAGCAGTTACGGGAGGTCCAATCAGCCCCAGCATTTT	CASSYGRSNQPQHF
NA	NA	TRBV10-3	TRBJ2-7	TGTGCCACCAGAGGGCTGTCTGGCGGGCAAAGCTACGAGCAGTACTTC	CATRGLSGGQSYEQYF
TRBD2	NA	TRBV5-5	TRBJ2-2	TGTGCCAGCAGCCCGGATGTAGCGGGGGGGTCTACCGGGGAGCTGTTTTTT	CASSPDVAGGSTGELFF
NA	NA	TRBV4-2	TRBJ1-5	TGTGCCAGCAGCCCCGTGGGGGGTGGGAATCAGCCCCAGCATTTT	CASSPVGGGNQPQHF
NA	NA	TRBV5-1	TRBJ1-4	TGCGCCAGCAGCCCCAGTGCCCACAGTGGGAGTAATGAAAAACTGTTTTTT	CASSPSAHSGSNEKLFF
TRBD1	NA	TRBV2	TRBJ1-1	TGTGCCAGCCGAAGAGAGGGACAGGCTAACACTGAAGCTTTCTTT	CASRREGQANTEAFF
TRBD1	NA	TRBV27	TRBJ1-2	TGTGCCAGCAGTAGGACAGGGGTCGGCTATGGCTACACCTTC	CASSRTGVGYGYTF
NA	NA	TRBV4-1	TRBJ2-5	TGCGCCAGCAGCCATACCACAGGGCACCAAGAGACCCAGTACTTC	CASSHTTGHQETQYF
NA	NA	TRBV6-5	TRBJ2-7	TGTGCCAGCAGTTACTCGGCGGGGCGGGTCCACGAGCAGTACTTC	CASSYSAGRVHEQYF
NA	NA	TRBV7-9	TRBJ2-7	TGTGCCAGCAGCGGGTGGGCCTCCTACGAGCAGTACTTC	CASSGWASYEQYF
NA	NA	TRBV7-8	TRBJ1-5	TGTGCCAGCAGAAGGAGTTATAGCAATCAGCCCCAGCATTTT	CASRRSYSNQPQHF
TRBD2	once	TRBV15	TRBJ2-7	TGTGCCACCAGCAGAGGAGGGACTAGTTACGAGCAGTACTTC	CATSRGGTSYEQYF
NA	NA	TRBV28	TRBJ1-2	TGTGCCAGCAGTTTAGGGGGGTATGGCTACACCTTC	CASSLGGYGYTF
NA	NA	TRBV7-9	TRBJ1-5	TGTGCCAGCAGCTTAGCCGGAGGGTCAAATCAGCCCCAGCATTTT	CASSLAGGSNQPQHF
TRBD1	NA	TRBV4-1	TRBJ2-2	TGCGCCAGCAGCCAAAAAACAGGGGCCGGGGAGCTGTTTTTT	CASSQKTGAGELFF
NA	NA	TRBV7-9	TRBJ1-6	TGTGCCAGCAGCTCGAAGCGGAGCTCCTATAATTCACCCCTCCACTTT	CASSSKRSSYNSPLHF
NA	NA	TRBV7-6	TRBJ1-1	TGTGCCAGCAGCTTCGCAGAGAACACTGAAGCTTTCTTT	CASSFAENTEAFF
NA	NA	TRBV10-2	TRBJ1-2	TGCGCCAGCAGTGAAGGGCAGGGTGGCTATGGCTACACCTTC	CASSEGQGGYGYTF
NA	NA	TRBV12-3/TRBV12-4	TRBJ1-2	TGTGCCAGCAGTTCGGGCTATGGCTACACCTTC	CASSSGYGYTF
NA	once	TRBV4-2	TRBJ1-6	TGTGCCAGCAGCCACCGGGGGGGAGGTGATTCACCCCTCCACTTT	CASSHRGGGDSPLHF
NA	NA	TRBV7-8	TRBJ2-7	TGTGCCAGCAGCCAGGACTGGTCGGGGGAGCAGTACTTC	CASSQDWSGEQYF
TRBD2	NA	TRBV5-1	TRBJ2-3	TGCGCCAGCCGTCGGGGGGGTGGCGAAGATACGCAGTATTTT	CASRRGGGEDTQYF